This T cell receptor (beta chain) was found in a study of T-cell memory formation after mild COVID-19. Each CDR3 protein gets one entry after TCRdb re-called the 5' RACE reads with MiXCR. The sample yields around 250,000 distinct CDR3 sequences, about 16% seen once. CDR3 length: 17 residues. V lost 10 bases, J lost 2 bases, and 10 bases stayed unmatched. Germline V gene sequence: CDR1 MNHNY, CDR2 SVGAGI (reference sequence). The gene calls are TRBV6-6 and TRBJ2-3; 15 bases match TRBD2. This sequence originates from a man aged 18 to 30 who had mild COVID-19 (a few samples of this study predate the infection). Cell type and time point are not known. Specimen: PBMCs or a T cell subset sorted from them (not recorded which). The CDR3: CATKSGLAGGNTDTQYF. The CDR3 DNA sequence: TGTGCCACCAAGTCGGGACTAGCGGGGGGAAACACAGATACGCAGTATTTT.